What follows are 27 T cell receptor beta chains derived from one specimen sequenced in a study of shared clonotypes between healthy human individuals. The table came from immunoSEQ multiplex PCR; TCRdb's copy has only in-frame clones and leaves some out. The sample records some 2,000,000 clones, more than 90% being singletons. Sequenced material: naive CD4+ T cells sorted from blood. Subset defined: CD45RA+ positively selected. The receptors come from a man in his late teens or twenties in good health.

The rearrangement links TRBV19 to TRBJ2-1; D might be TRBD2 (6 bases). V was shortened by 7 bases and J by 0 bases, with 10 bases between the two germline ends. There are 14 residues in the CDR3. Germline V lookup: CDR1 LNHDA, CDR2 SQIVND (reference sequence). The CDR3 DNA reads TGTGCCAGTAAAGCGGGTATCTCCTACAATGAGCAGTTCTTC. It is translated as CASKAGISYNEQFF.

J is TRBJ2-3 and V is TRBV30; no clear D. Trimming left V 3 bases short and J 4 bases short, with 5 bases between. Germline V gene lookup returns CDR1 GTSNPN and CDR2 SVGIG (reference sequence). The CDR3 covers 11 residues. CDR3 region: CAWSDADTQYF. The CDR3, as DNA: TGTGCCTGGAGCGACGCAGATACGCAGTATTTT.

This chain joins TRBV5-4 and TRBJ2-3, with D perhaps matching TRBD2 (6 bases). Per the germline V gene, CDR1 is SGHNT and CDR2 is YYREEE (reference sequence). The V end was cut by 4 bases, the J end by 0 bases, with 15 bases between. CDR3 length: 16 amino acids. This CDR3 is CASSPGGASSTDTQYF. CDR3 sequence (DNA): TGTGCCAGCAGCCCTGGCGGGGCTAGCAGCACAGATACGCAGTATTTT.

The chain links TRBV2 to TRBJ2-3; 15 bases are shared with TRBD2. V was pared by 6 bases and J by 4 bases, with 5 bases of the junction left unmatched. The CDR3 consists of 16 residues. Per the germline V gene, CDR1 is SNHLY and CDR2 is FYNNEI. CDR3 sequence: CASRLRTSGGADTQYF. For the CDR3, the DNA is TGTGCCAGCAGGCTTCGGACTAGCGGGGGGGCAGATACGCAGTATTTT.

The chain has TRBV28 and TRBJ1-4, with 10 bases aligning to TRBD1. The V segment lost 5 bases and the J segment 5 bases; nucleotides outside the gene matches: 5. The germline CDR1 and CDR2 sequences are MDHEN and SYDVKM. The CDR3 length is 15 residues. This chain's CDR3 is CASSKAGQGNEKLFF. CDR3 in DNA: TGTGCCAGCAGTAAAGCGGGACAGGGGAATGAAAAACTGTTTTTT. Based on the CDR3 plus reference TRBV28 and TRBJ1-4, the full variable domain is DVKVTQSSRYLVKRTGEKVFLECVQDMDHENMFWYRQDPGLGLRLIYFSYDVKMKEKGDIPEGYSVSREKKERFSLILESASTNQTSMYLCASSKAGQGNEKLFFGSGTQLSVL.

The rearrangement joins TRBV6-4 to TRBJ2-1; D ambiguous. Germline V lookup: CDR1 MRHNA, CDR2 SNTAGT. V lost 6 bases, J lost 8 bases, and 11 bases lay in between. The CDR3 contains 12 residues. The CDR3 sequence is CASRIGQDEQFF. CDR3 in DNA: TGTGCCAGCAGGATCGGGCAAGATGAGCAGTTCTTC.

This clone is a singleton in its sample. Other DNA sequences in this sample translate to the same CDR3. The rearrangement uses TRBV7-2 and TRBJ1-2; no firm D call. V dropped 2 bases and J dropped 7 bases, with 8 bases sitting between them. CDR3 length: 12 amino acids. CDR1 and CDR2 from the germline V gene are SGHTA and FQGNSA. CDR3 sequence: CASSLLGVGYTF. Here the CDR3 DNA reads TGTGCCAGCAGCTTACTCGGGGTTGGCTACACCTTC.

V is TRBV2 and J is TRBJ1-3; D is possibly TRBD1 (5 bases). CDR1 and CDR2 (germline): SNHLY, FYNNEI. V gave up 2 bases and J gave up 4 bases, with 12 bases separating them. The CDR3 loop spans 15 amino acids. CDR3 sequence: CASSERGGTGNTIYF. The CDR3 DNA reads TGTGCCAGCAGTGAACGGGGGGGGACGGGAAACACCATATATTTT.

This clone has more than one count but fewer than ten. The CDR3 protein is CSVRSANTGELFF. The CDR3 region has the DNA TGCAGCGTGCGATCCGCGAACACCGGGGAGCTGTTTTTT. The rearrangement uses TRBV29-1 and TRBJ2-2; no clear D. Trimming removed 6 bases from V and 0 bases from J, with 8 bases in between. Looked up from germline, CDR1 is SQVTM and CDR2 is ANQGSEA. The CDR3 covers 13 residues.

The chain is built from TRBV10-3 and TRBJ1-4, with 7 nucleotides matching TRBD1. CDR1 and CDR2 (germline): ENHRY, SYGVKD. This CDR3 is 13 amino acids long. With 6 bases clipped from V and 8 bases from J, the junction kept 6 bases outside the gene matches. The CDR3 loop reads CAIRGQVGEKLFF. In nucleotides, the CDR3 is TGTGCCATCAGAGGACAGGTGGGAGAAAAACTGTTTTTT.

This clone occurred a few times. This same CDR3 is encoded by further DNA sequences in the sample. This chain joins TRBV14 and TRBJ2-7; no firm D call. V was cut by 1 base and J by 2 bases, with 3 bases left in between. Germline lookup yields CDR1 SGHDN and CDR2 FVKESK. The CDR3 is 12 residues long. The CDR3 loop reads CASSQVTYEQYF. The CDR3 DNA sequence: TGTGCCAGCAGCCAAGTGACCTACGAGCAGTACTTC.

The chain couples TRBV4-3 to TRBJ1-3, with TRBD1 identical over 9 bases. V dropped 4 bases and J dropped 7; count of bases not matched to a gene: 5. CDR3 size: 14 residues. CDR1 and CDR2 from the germline V gene are LGHNA and YSLEER. The chain's CDR3 is CASSRGTGTNTIYF. CDR3 nucleotide sequence: TGCGCCAGCAGCCGAGGGACAGGGACGAACACCATATATTTT.

J is TRBJ2-1 and V is TRBV11-2, with 14 positions matching TRBD2. The V and J ends lost 5 bases and 7 bases, in that order; junction bases with no gene match: 7. The CDR3 has 16 residues. The V gene's germline CDR1 is SGHAT and CDR2 FQNNGV. The CDR3 spells CASSDGTSGSKNEQFF. As DNA, the CDR3 is TGTGCCAGCAGCGATGGGACTAGCGGGAGTAAGAATGAGCAGTTCTTC.

In this sample, this clone turned up once. V is TRBV7-3 and J is TRBJ1-2; D is unresolved. V was trimmed by 5 bases and J by 5 bases, leaving 12 bases between them. CDR3 length: 13 amino acids. CDR1 and CDR2 from the germline V gene are SGHTA and FQGTGA. The CDR3: CASSESGGYGYTF. The CDR3 DNA follows: TGTGCCAGCAGCGAATCGGGAGGATATGGCTACACCTTC.

V is TRBV2 and J is TRBJ2-1; no clear D gene. Germline V gene lookup returns CDR1 SNHLY and CDR2 FYNNEI. This CDR3 comprises 14 residues. V lost 8 bases to trimming and J lost 0 bases, with 11 bases between them. The CDR3 loop is CASRRSSSYNEQFF. The CDR3, as DNA: TGTGCCAGCCGCCGGAGTAGCTCCTACAATGAGCAGTTCTTC.

The rearrangement joins TRBV28 to TRBJ1-6, with D possibly TRBD1 on 6 matching bases. The V gene lost 5 bases and the J gene lost 5 bases, with 13 bases spanning the gap. CDR1 is MDHEN, CDR2 SYDVKM, per germline. There are 15 residues in the CDR3. CDR3 in amino acids: CASSAGQLDNSPLHF. CDR3 DNA sequence: TGTGCCAGCAGTGCCGGACAGCTAGATAATTCACCCCTCCACTTT. Using reference TRBV28 and TRBJ1-6 for the parts outside the CDR3, the full variable domain is DVKVTQSSRYLVKRTGEKVFLECVQDMDHENMFWYRQDPGLGLRLIYFSYDVKMKEKGDIPEGYSVSREKKERFSLILESASTNQTSMYLCASSAGQLDNSPLHFGNGTRLTVT.

The V and J genes are TRBV30 and TRBJ1-4; tentative D call: TRBD1 (5 bases). The germline gives CDR1 GTSNPN, CDR2 SVGIG (reference sequence). This CDR3 has 13 amino acids. Trimming took off 2 bases at V and 8 bases at J, with 12 bases between the two ends. CDR3 in amino acids: CAWSMGGIEKLFF. The CDR3 nucleotides are TGTGCCTGGAGTATGGGGGGGATCGAAAAACTGTTTTTT.

The rearrangement uses TRBV21-1 and TRBJ2-7; the DNA was not compared with TRBD1, the D call given in the table. TRBV21-1 is recorded as a pseudogene. This CDR3 is 16 amino acids long. CDR3 region: CASSRTGEPITYEQYF. The CDR3, as DNA: TGTGCCAGCAGCCGGACAGGGGAGCCCATTACCTACGAGCAGTACTTC.

This chain connects TRBV28 to TRBJ1-4; no firm D call. The germline CDR1 and CDR2 sequences are MDHEN and SYDVKM. Trimming pared 5 bases from V and 4 bases from J, leaving 8 bases between. The CDR3 totals 13 residues. CDR3 sequence reads: CASSPLNNEKLFF. The CDR3 region has the DNA TGTGCCAGCAGTCCCCTCAATAATGAAAAACTGTTTTTT.

The sample holds a few counts of this clone. V gene TRBV29-1 combines with J gene TRBJ2-7; the D gene is possibly TRBD2 (5 bases). V was trimmed by 4 bases and J by 3 bases, leaving 10 bases between them. Germline V gene data show CDR1 as SQVTM and CDR2 as ANQGSEA. CDR3 length: 12 residues. CDR3 sequence reads: CSVATTDYEQYF. The CDR3 DNA sequence: TGCAGCGTTGCGACTACCGACTACGAGCAGTACTTC.

The rearrangement uses TRBV6-5 and TRBJ1-1; D perhaps matches TRBD1 (5 bases). The CDR3 extends over 14 amino acids. Trimming pared 5 bases from V and 7 bases from J, leaving 17 bases between. Germline loops: CDR1 MNHEY, CDR2 SVGAGI. The chain's CDR3 is CASSEHFQGVEAFF. The DNA for the CDR3 is TGTGCCAGCAGTGAACACTTCCAGGGCGTTGAAGCTTTCTTT.

This clone has a handful of counts. Additional DNA sequences in this sample encode the identical CDR3. J is TRBJ2-7 and V is TRBV10-3, with 8 bases fitting TRBD1. V lost 5 bases and J lost 1; bases outside the gene matches: 4. This CDR3 region has 14 residues. CDR1 and CDR2 from the germline V gene are ENHRY and SYGVKD. The CDR3 sequence: CAISSGTGSYEQYF. CDR3 DNA sequence: TGTGCCATCAGTTCCGGGACAGGTTCCTACGAGCAGTACTTC.

The chain has TRBV5-6 and TRBJ2-1; D not resolved. The CDR3 loop spans 18 amino acids. The V gene's germline CDR1 is SGHDT and CDR2 YYEEEE. Trimming took off 0 bases at V and 7 bases at J, with 23 bases between the two ends. The CDR3 here is CASSLATGRHPRLNEQFF. The CDR3 bases are TGTGCCAGCAGCTTGGCGACGGGTAGGCATCCGAGGCTTAATGAGCAGTTCTTC.

This clone was seen only once. This chain connects TRBV7-2 to TRBJ2-5, with a weak D call TRBD1 (6 bases). In germline, CDR1 is SGHTA, CDR2 FQGNSA. V shed 4 bases and J shed 13 bases, with 16 bases lying between them. This CDR3 contains 12 residues. DNA for the CDR3: TGTGCCAGCAGCTCGGACAGATTTTTTCCGTACTTC. Its translation: CASSSDRFFPYF.

The chain joins TRBV5-4 to TRBJ2-5; 8 bases line up with TRBD2. CDR1 is SGHNT and CDR2 is YYREEE in the germline V gene (reference sequence). CDR3 length: 15 amino acids. Losses at the gene ends were 3 bases for V and 0 bases for J; bases not matched to a gene: 4. In nucleotides, the CDR3 is TGTGCCAGCAGCTCTAGCGGGCCTTACCAAGAGACCCAGTACTTC. Translated, it gives CASSSSGPYQETQYF.

On this clone: Other DNA sequences in the sample encode the same CDR3. The J gene is TRBJ1-1, the V gene TRBV5-1, with D unresolved. V was cut by 0 bases and J by 0 bases, with 6 bases left in between. CDR1 is SGHRS, CDR2 YFSETQ, per germline. The CDR3 loop spans 14 amino acids. The CDR3 loop reads CASSLGGMNTEAFF. DNA for the CDR3: TGCGCCAGCAGCTTGGGCGGTATGAACACTGAAGCTTTCTTT.

V usage is TRBV7-2 and J usage is TRBJ2-7; D is undetermined. Per the germline V gene, CDR1 is SGHTA and CDR2 is FQGNSA. The CDR3 is 14 residues long. V was pared by 1 base and J by 2 bases, with 9 bases between. The CDR3 loop reads CASSLGPTTYEQYF. Here the CDR3 DNA reads TGTGCCAGCAGCTTAGGCCCGACAACCTACGAGCAGTACTTC.